The clone carrying this T cell receptor (beta chain) appeared a few times. The sample comes from a study of T cell responses to AZD1222 COVID-19 vaccine. The data were produced by immunoSEQ multiplex PCR, yet TCRdb's version contains in-frame clones alone and is incomplete. Of around 65,000 clones in the sample, roughly four fifths were seen once. The CDR3 has 10 residues. With 8 bases removed from V and 6 bases from J, the gap between germline ends came to 11 bases. Germline-derived CDR1 and CDR2 are GTSNPN and SVGIG (reference sequence). This chain joins TRBV30 and TRBJ2-7; either TRBD1 or TRBD2 may fit D (5 bases each). Specimen: peripheral blood, collected 28 days after the second AZD1222 dose. The receptor was isolated from an adult who received the AZD1222 COVID-19 vaccine. The CDR3 region is CALVGVEQYF. CDR3 sequence (DNA): TGTGCCCTAGTGGGGGTCGAGCAGTACTTC.